This TCR beta chain was obtained from a study of blood T cell repertoires in COVID-19. Overall study: PBMCs, B-cell-depleted T cells, or T cells were the source of the cDNA or gDNA that made up the material.

Produced via immunoSEQ multiplex PCR; TCRdb's table is partial and in-frame only. This table has more than 150,000 clones, around 90% appearing once. The ends were cut back, 3 bases at V and 1 base at J, with 12 bases in the middle. This CDR3 has 15 amino acids. Germline V gene sequence: CDR1 LNHDA, CDR2 SQIVND (reference sequence). The receptor's source is a man between 60 and 70 years old with COVID-19, enrolled during active disease. The sample consisted of peripheral blood. The chain couples TRBV19 to TRBJ1-2; tentatively, D is TRBD1 (6 bases). The CDR3 spells CASSIQGSHNYGYTF. Written as DNA, the CDR3 is TGTGCCAGTAGTATTCAGGGGTCCCATAACTATGGCTACACCTTC.